This passage covers 5 T cell receptor beta chains from one sample sequenced in a study of blood T cells in healthy people across ages. The use of a sample-barcoded 5' primer and a J-beta primer mix characterized a second PCR of about 7 to 12 cycles. TCRdb fed the 5' RACE reads into MiXCR, producing one record per CDR3 protein. The table shows under 950,000 distinct CDR3 sequences, with about a fifth occurring only once. The sequenced sample consisted of blood. These receptors were obtained from a man between 65 and 80 years old in good health.

V gene TRBV4-3 combines with J gene TRBJ2-3; 7 bases fit TRBD2. Per germline, CDR1 LGHNA and CDR2 YSLEER. V shed 1 base, J shed 3 bases, and the junction held 4 bases outside the gene matches. The CDR3 has 15 residues. CDR3 sequence: CASSQVNSGTDTQYF. The CDR3 coding sequence is TGCGCCAGCAGCCAAGTCAATAGCGGGACAGATACGCAGTATTTT.

This clonotype was counted ten times or more. The chain couples TRBV29-1 to TRBJ1-1; TRBD1 matches at 8 bases. Per the germline V gene, CDR1 is SQVTM and CDR2 is ANQGSEA. Unmatched junction bases numbered 6, after V lost 6 bases and J lost 3 bases. This CDR3 comprises 13 residues. The CDR3 nucleotides read TGCAGCGTCCGACAGGGGCGGGACACTGAAGCTTTCTTT. Its protein product is CSVRQGRDTEAFF.

A few counts support this clonotype. The chain recombines TRBV29-1 with TRBJ1-1; D unclear. Between the trimmed V and J ends, which lost 5 bases and 1 base, there was a span of 17 bases. The CDR3 is made up of 15 amino acids. Germline lookup yields CDR1 SQVTM and CDR2 ANQGSEA. The DNA of the CDR3 is TGCAGCGTTTCACATGGGTTCCATCAGAACACTGAAGCTTTCTTT. Residues: CSVSHGFHQNTEAFF.

This clonotype was seen only a few times. The chain links TRBV7-2 to TRBJ1-2; the match to TRBD1 covers 9 bases. V lost 8 bases, J lost 7 bases, and 8 bases stayed unmatched. This CDR3 region has 13 residues. Per germline, CDR1 SGHTA and CDR2 FQGNSA. The CDR3 here is CASGSQQGAGYTF. The CDR3 DNA is TGTGCCAGCGGATCCCAACAGGGGGCTGGCTACACCTTC.

The rearrangement links TRBV3-1 to TRBJ2-1, with D unclear. The CDR3 has 12 amino acids. Germline V gene lookup returns CDR1 LGHDT and CDR2 YNNKEL (reference sequence). Trimming shortened V by 1 base and J by 9 bases, and 7 bases separated the two germline ends. The CDR3 protein is CASSQGPREQFF. In DNA form, the CDR3 reads TGTGCCAGCAGCCAAGGGCCTCGTGAGCAGTTCTTC.